These 18 T cell receptor beta chains were all obtained from the same sample, sequenced in a study of blood T cell repertoires in COVID-19 (TCRdb year 2020). Preparation of the library involved the immunoSEQ multiplex PCR assay. TCRdb limited this immuneACCESS table to in-frame rearrangements with V and J called. A share of clones is missing; checked studies link under half to unresolved V genes, and the rest is unexplained. The sample profile shows 300,000 to 400,000 clones; 85% to 90% of them were found once. Roughly 1% of the sample is held by the ten biggest clonotypes. Sequenced input: PBMCs or T cells enriched from blood (not recorded which). Every receptor here comes from a man between 18 and 29 years old who had recovered from COVID-19.

V gene TRBV7-9 combines with J gene TRBJ2-7; weak D call: TRBD1 (5 bases). This CDR3 contains 14 residues. V lost 1 base to trimming and J lost 6 bases, with 13 bases between them. CDR1 SEHNR and CDR2 FQNEAQ come from the germline V gene (reference sequence). This CDR3 is CASSLEGLGREQYF. As DNA, the CDR3 is TGTGCCAGCAGCTTAGAGGGTCTGGGGCGCGAGCAGTACTTC.

The chain joins TRBV6-5 to TRBJ2-2; D call uncertain. CDR3 length: 11 amino acids. Trimming took 7 bases from V and 5 from J, leaving 5 bases between them. Germline assignment: CDR1 MNHEY and CDR2 SVGAGI. CDR3 sequence (DNA): TGTGCCAGCACCCGTACCGGGGAGCTGTTTTTT. It specifies CASTRTGELFF.

This rearrangement joins TRBV5-4 to TRBJ2-1, with 10 bases that match TRBD2. Trimming took 4 bases from V and 5 from J; bases not matched to a gene: 12. Germline loops: CDR1 SGHNT, CDR2 YYREEE (reference sequence). There are 17 residues in the CDR3. The CDR3 protein is CASSPPPSGGPHNEQFF. The CDR3 DNA sequence: TGTGCCAGCAGCCCACCCCCTAGCGGGGGTCCCCACAATGAGCAGTTCTTC.

CDR3 sequence (DNA): TGTGCCAGCAGTTTATCGTATGATCAGCCCCAGCATTTT. It translates to CASSLSYDQPQHF. The chain combines TRBV12-3 or TRBV12-4 with TRBJ1-5; D not resolved. V was cut by 2 bases and J by 5 bases, with 7 bases left in between. This CDR3 is 13 amino acids long.

The rearrangement links TRBV6-5 to TRBJ2-2, with TRBD1 matching 7 bases. J lost 2 bases, V lost 7 bases, and 7 bases had no gene match. Germline-derived CDR1 and CDR2 are MNHEY and SVGAGI. The CDR3 is made up of 15 amino acids. Written as DNA, the CDR3 is TGTGCCAGCACCTCGGGGACAGCAAACACCGGGGAGCTGTTTTTT. Protein sequence: CASTSGTANTGELFF.

The chain combines TRBV6-5 with TRBJ2-3; D possibly corresponds to TRBD2 (5 bases). V dropped 7 bases and J dropped 0 bases, with 11 bases sitting between them. The germline gives CDR1 MNHEY, CDR2 SVGAGI. The CDR3 totals 14 residues. Here the CDR3 reads CASNRDLSTDTQYF. In DNA, the CDR3 is TGTGCCAGCAACCGGGATCTTAGCACAGATACGCAGTATTTT.

In regard to this clone: One junction end disagrees with the germline gene, perhaps due to a read error. The same CDR3 also results from other DNA sequences found in this sample. The chain joins TRBV12-3 or TRBV12-4 to TRBJ2-7; the match to TRBD1 covers 11 bases. The CDR3 spans 13 residues. CDR3 protein: CASRSWTGGDQNF. The DNA of the CDR3 is TGTGCCAGCAGGTCCTGGACAGGGGGCGATCAAAACTTC.

The rearrangement joins TRBV19 to TRBJ1-6; 9 nucleotides line up with TRBD1. The length of the CDR3 is 13 residues. Germline V CDR1 and CDR2: LNHDA, SQIVND (reference sequence). After removal of 10 bases from V and 6 bases from J, the junction contained 4 bases not matched to a gene. CDR3 protein: CAIGTGSNSPLHF. The CDR3, as DNA: TGTGCCATTGGGACAGGGAGTAATTCACCCCTCCACTTT.

V usage is TRBV4-1 and J usage is TRBJ1-2; 10 positions agree with TRBD1. Per germline, CDR1 MGHRA and CDR2 YSYEKL. The CDR3 has 17 residues. Trimming cost V 4 bases and J 6 bases; bases outside gene matches: 14. CDR3 bases: TGCGCCAGCAGCCCTTCCCTTCCTGGGACAGGGGCCAATGGCTACACCTTC. It codes for CASSPSLPGTGANGYTF.

This rearrangement joins TRBV28 to TRBJ2-7; 7 nucleotides agree with TRBD2. CDR3 size: 16 residues. The germline V gene encodes CDR1 MDHEN and CDR2 SYDVKM. The V gene end was trimmed by 2 bases and the J gene end by 1 base; junction bases not matched to a gene: 8. The CDR3 DNA follows: TGTGCCAGCAGTTTAGGCTCTGGGAGGGTGTCCTACGAGCAGTACTTC. This sequence encodes CASSLGSGRVSYEQYF.

The chain couples TRBV7-3 to TRBJ1-1; D gene unclear. Germline values: CDR1 SGHTA, CDR2 FQGTGA. V lost 4 bases and J 1 base, leaving 10 bases between the germline ends. This CDR3 contains 14 residues. The CDR3 sequence is CASSSGLPNTEAFF. CDR3 bases: TGTGCCAGCAGCTCCGGACTTCCGAACACTGAAGCTTTCTTT.

This clone has only one observation. V gene TRBV27 combines with J gene TRBJ2-1; 9 bases line up with TRBD2. The CDR3 contains 15 residues. J was trimmed by 5 bases and V by 6 bases; bases with no gene match: 8. Germline V gene lookup returns CDR1 MNHEY and CDR2 SMNVEV (reference sequence). This chain's CDR3 is CASSLVAGENNEQFF. DNA for the CDR3: TGTGCCAGCAGCCTCGTAGCGGGAGAAAACAATGAGCAGTTCTTC.

The chain joins TRBV9 to TRBJ1-6, with D maybe TRBD1 (5 bases). The CDR3 sequence is 17 residues long. Between the trimmed V and J ends, which lost 2 bases and 7 bases, there was a span of 19 bases. CDR1 and CDR2 from the germline V gene are SGDLS and YYNGEE. CDR3 bases: TGTGCCAGCAGCGTCAACAGTCTCCAAGGGGCCAATTCACCCCTCCACTTT. This codes for CASSVNSLQGANSPLHF. The variable domain in full, with the rest retrieved from reference TRBV9 and TRBJ1-6, is DSGVTQTPKHLITATGQRVTLRCSPRSGDLSVYWYQQSLDQGLQFLIQYYNGEERAKGNILERFSAQQFPDLHSELNLSSLELGDSALYFCASSVNSLQGANSPLHFGNGTRLTVT.

The J gene is TRBJ2-7, the V gene TRBV6-5; 9 bases fit TRBD2. Germline assignment: CDR1 MNHEY and CDR2 SVGAGI. V was pared by 0 bases and J by 1 base, with 4 bases of the junction left unmatched. The CDR3 covers 16 residues. The CDR3 spells CASSYSLAGASYEQYF. The CDR3 DNA follows: TGTGCCAGCAGTTACTCCTTAGCGGGAGCGTCCTACGAGCAGTACTTC.

V usage is TRBV28 and J usage is TRBJ1-4; weak D call: TRBD1 (6 bases). The V end was cut by 3 bases, the J end by 8 bases, with 13 bases between. Looked up from germline, CDR1 is MDHEN and CDR2 is SYDVKM. The CDR3 is 14 amino acids. CDR3 protein: CASSFGGLREKLFF. As DNA, the CDR3 is TGTGCCAGCAGTTTCGGGGGGCTTCGGGAAAAACTGTTTTTT.

This clone has only one observation. V gene TRBV2 combines with J gene TRBJ1-3; the D gene is possibly TRBD1 (6 bases). Trimming took off 3 bases at V and 5 bases at J, with 11 bases between the two ends. The CDR3 contains 14 residues. The V gene's germline CDR1 is SNHLY and CDR2 FYNNEI. DNA of the CDR3: TGTGCCAGCAGTGAGATGGGGGGGCGAAACACCATATATTTT. Its protein product is CASSEMGGRNTIYF.

V and J are TRBV7-8 and TRBJ2-2; D is undetermined. The germline CDR1 and CDR2 sequences are SGHVS and FQNEAQ. This CDR3 has 17 residues. V lost 0 bases and J 1 base, leaving 12 bases between the germline ends. The CDR3 DNA is TGTGCCAGCAGCTTAGCGCTTCCACAGATGAACACCGGGGAGCTGTTTTTT. Translating gives CASSLALPQMNTGELFF.

This clone occurred once. The V and J genes are TRBV2 and TRBJ2-7, with TRBD1 matching 10 bases. V shed 7 bases, J shed 2 bases, and the junction held 5 bases outside the gene matches. Germline V gives CDR1 SNHLY, CDR2 FYNNEI. This CDR3 contains 14 residues. The CDR3 bases are TGTGCCAGCAAGGACAGGGGGTCCCCCTACGAGCAGTACTTC. This encodes CASKDRGSPYEQYF.